This T cell receptor (beta chain) was sequenced for a study of shared clonotypes between healthy human individuals. Terminally differentiated effector memory CD45RA+ cells were excluded by CCR7 positive selection of CD45RO-negative cells. All of the donors resided in Nashville, Tennessee, and each was a Caucasian adult. Overall study findings and caveats: The generation probabilities recorded for non-shared clonotypes fell below those of clonotypes shared by all four donors.

Germline V gene sequence: CDR1 MGHRA, CDR2 YSYEKL. The CDR3 extends over 14 amino acids. The germline V and J ends were trimmed by 1 base and 5 bases, with 11 bases remaining between them. In the case of this clone: Its antigen remains unidentified. Other nucleotide sequences in the sample specify the same CDR3.

Assay: immunoSEQ multiplex PCR; the TCRdb copy retains only in-frame clones and omits some. The sample shows millions of clones, more than 85% of them seen only once. Sequencing was performed on naive CD8+ T cells from PBMCs. V gene TRBV4-1 combines with J gene TRBJ2-5; D may correspond to TRBD1 or TRBD2 (5 bases each). This clonotype originated in a man younger than 30 in good health. Some clones in this sample may be carry-over from other donors' samples. CDR3 region: CASSQGPGTETQYF. The CDR3 DNA sequence: TGCGCCAGCAGCCAAGGTCCCGGGACCGAGACCCAGTACTTC.